These 4 T cell receptor beta chains came from one sample sequenced in a study of cytomegalovirus exposure and HLA in healthy donors. Assay: immunoSEQ multiplex PCR; the TCRdb copy retains only in-frame clones and omits some. The table includes under 150,000 clones, around nine tenths detected once. The sequenced sample consisted of PBMCs. These receptors originate from a woman under 30 in good health and CMV-seropositive.

This clone has only one observation. The CDR3 here is CASSVTGSGANVLTF. The CDR3 region has the DNA TGTGCCAGCAGCGTTACAGGGTCTGGGGCCAACGTCCTGACTTTC. The chain recombines TRBV7-9 with TRBJ2-6; a possible D gene is TRBD1 (6 bases). CDR1 is SEHNR and CDR2 is FQNEAQ in the germline V gene (reference sequence). The CDR3 runs to 15 residues. Between the trimmed V and J ends, which lost 5 bases and 1 base, there was a span of 9 bases. Using reference TRBV7-9 and TRBJ2-6 for the parts outside the CDR3, the full variable domain is DTGVSQNPRHKITKRGQNVTFRCDPISEHNRLYWYRQTLGQGPEFLTYFQNEAQLEKSRLLSDRFSAERPKGSFSTLEIQRTEQGDSAMYLCASSVTGSGANVLTFGAGSRLTVL.

The genes are TRBV5-6 and TRBJ1-2, with D possibly matching TRBD1 (6 bases). This CDR3 contains 15 residues. CDR1 and CDR2 from the germline V gene are SGHDT and YYEEEE. Trimming cost V 3 bases and J 8 bases, with 20 bases left between them. The CDR3 DNA sequence: TGTGCCAGCAGCTCGTACCAAACCCCAGGGGTGGGCTACACCTTC. Protein sequence: CASSSYQTPGVGYTF.

The gene calls are TRBV6-1 and TRBJ2-1; TRBD1 matches at 10 bases. Germline values: CDR1 MNHNS, CDR2 SASEGT. This CDR3 has 11 residues. Unmatched junction bases numbered 1, after V lost 5 bases and J lost 12 bases. The CDR3 DNA follows: TGTGCCAGCAGTTGGGACAGGGGGCAGTTCTTC. Translating gives CASSWDRGQFF.

The genes are TRBV6-1 and TRBJ2-7; tentative D call: TRBD1 (6 bases). CDR1 is MNHNS and CDR2 is SASEGT in the germline V gene. V lost 2 bases, J lost 4 bases, and 9 bases lay in between. The CDR3 consists of 13 residues. The CDR3 spells CASSERGLYEQYF. The CDR3 region has the DNA TGTGCCAGCAGTGAAAGGGGGTTGTACGAGCAGTACTTC.